The rows below give T cell receptor beta chains drawn from one sample of a study of chemoradiotherapy in HPV16-positive cancers. Libraries were prepared by immunoSEQ multiplex PCR; TCRdb keeps only in-frame clonotypes and omits some of them. The sample carries under 6,000 clones, approximately 80% recorded once. Specimen collection occurred from a patient who underwent chemoradiotherapy. These receptors all stem from a human donor with HPV-associated anogenital cancer. CDR3s include the opening cysteine and the closing phenylalanine or tryptophan. The order of the fields is clone size, J gene, D gene, V gene, CDR3 DNA, CDR3 protein. D genes are given only for firm matches. A row's size may be missing; if present it is once, few, many or a size class.

NA,TRBJ1-3,NA,TRBV18,TGTGCCAGCTCACCTCAGGGGCTGCCATCTCTGGGAAACACCATATATTTT,CASSPQGLPSLGNTIYF
NA,TRBJ2-4,NA,TRBV5-8,TGTGCCAGCAGCTTGGAGACAGCCATAGCCAAAAACATTCAGTACTTC,CASSLETAIAKNIQYF
once,TRBJ2-2,NA,TRBV21-1,TGTGCCAGCAGCAAAGGGTTCCACAGGGGGGCCACCGGGGAGCTGTTTTTT,CASSKGFHRGATGELFF
NA,TRBJ2-1,TRBD2,TRBV18,TGTGCCAGCTCACCCGGACTAGCGGGGGGGCCGAAGGAGCAGTTCTTC,CASSPGLAGGPKEQFF
NA,TRBJ2-3,TRBD2,TRBV4-3,TGCGCCAGCAGCCAAGATGCGACTAGCGGGGGCCCTGGGGGCACAGATACGCAGTATTTT,CASSQDATSGGPGGTDTQYF
few,TRBJ2-7,TRBD2,TRBV9,TGTGCCAGCAGCGTAGGCGGGAGGGCTTCCTACGAGCAGTACTTC,CASSVGGRASYEQYF
NA,TRBJ1-2,NA,TRBV4-3,TGCGCCAGCAGCCAAGATCGGGTTGGAGGCTACACCTTC,CASSQDRVGGYTF
once,TRBJ1-2,NA,TRBV5-4,TGTGCCAGCAGCTTAGACAGGAACTATGGCTACACCTTC,CASSLDRNYGYTF
NA,TRBJ2-5,TRBD1,TRBV7-2,TGTGCCAGCAGCCAGGGGGCACAAGAGACCCAGTACTTC,CASSQGAQETQYF
NA,TRBJ1-3,NA,TRBV19,TGTGCCAGTAGTATAACGGGCAAGGGGCGCCTCGGAAACACCATATATTTT,CASSITGKGRLGNTIYF
NA,TRBJ1-5,NA,TRBV6-6,TGTGCCAGCAGTTACGGGGGGCAGGGGAAGCAGCCCCAGCATTTT,CASSYGGQGKQPQHF
NA,TRBJ1-1,NA,TRBV5-6,TGTGCCAGCAGGCACAGTTACAGGGCGAACACTGAAGCTTTCTTT,CASRHSYRANTEAFF
NA,TRBJ1-6,TRBD1,TRBV15,TGTGCCACCAGCAGCGACAGGGGGCTTAAATCACCCCTCCACTTT,CATSSDRGLKSPLHF
once,TRBJ2-5,TRBD2,TRBV27,TGTGCCAGCAGTCGTGGGCCCGGGCGGGAGGAGACCCAGTACTTC,CASSRGPGREETQYF
NA,TRBJ1-1,NA,TRBV7-9,TGTGCCAGCAGCCGCCGGAGGGCTTTCTTT,CASSRRRAFF
NA,TRBJ2-7,TRBD1,TRBV25-1,TGTGCCAGCAGTGAAACCCGGACAGGGATCTACGAGCAGTACTTC,CASSETRTGIYEQYF